A single sample gave rise to the 3 T cell receptor beta chains below, sequenced in a study of blood T cell repertoires in COVID-19. Measured with immunoSEQ multiplex PCR; TCRdb has only the in-frame clones, and not every one. The sample lists more than 130,000 clones, around nine tenths occurring once. The sequencing sample was made of peripheral blood. The receptors shown here come from a man in his forties or fifties with active or convalescent COVID-19.

This clone was detected only once. V usage is TRBV6-6 and J usage is TRBJ1-6, with 9 bases fitting TRBD1. Germline V gene data show CDR1 as MNHNY and CDR2 as SVGAGI (reference sequence). The CDR3 runs to 16 residues. Unmatched junction bases numbered 8, after V lost 0 bases and J lost 11 bases. The CDR3: CASSYSMGQGTPPLHF. The CDR3 coding sequence is TGTGCCAGCAGTTACTCAATGGGACAGGGAACGCCACCCCTCCACTTT.

The rearrangement links TRBV9 to TRBJ2-3, with 12 bases identical to TRBD2. The CDR3 is made up of 15 amino acids. Germline CDR1 SGDLS, CDR2 YYNGEE. The junction had 2 bases not matched to a gene; V was cut back by 2 bases and J by 4 bases. CDR3 residues: CASSVGLAGSDTQYF. In nucleotides, the CDR3 is TGTGCCAGCAGCGTCGGACTAGCGGGATCAGATACGCAGTATTTT.

V usage is TRBV28 and J usage is TRBJ2-7, with a tentative D call TRBD1 (6 bases). Germline values: CDR1 MDHEN, CDR2 SYDVKM. The CDR3 is 16 amino acids. V gave up 5 bases and J gave up 1 base, with 18 bases separating them. CDR3 protein: CASSPTQGLGSYEQYF. DNA for the CDR3: TGTGCCAGCAGTCCGACTCAGGGGCTTGGATCCTACGAGCAGTACTTC.